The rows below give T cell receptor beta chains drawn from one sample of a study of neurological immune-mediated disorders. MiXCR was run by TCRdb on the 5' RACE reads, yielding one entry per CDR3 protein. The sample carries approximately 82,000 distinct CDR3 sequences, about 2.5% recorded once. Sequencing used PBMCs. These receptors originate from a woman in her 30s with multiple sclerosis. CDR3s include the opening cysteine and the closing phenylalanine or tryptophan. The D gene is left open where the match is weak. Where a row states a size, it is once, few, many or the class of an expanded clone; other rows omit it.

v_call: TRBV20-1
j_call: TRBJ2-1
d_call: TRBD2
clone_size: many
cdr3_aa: CSAGTSGVSYNEQFF
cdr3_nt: TGCAGTGCTGGGACTAGCGGTGTCTCCTACAATGAGCAGTTCTTC

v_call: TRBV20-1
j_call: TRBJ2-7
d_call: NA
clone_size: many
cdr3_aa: CSARTSSSYEQYF
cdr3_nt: TGCAGTGCCAGGACCAGTAGCTCCTACGAGCAGTACTTC

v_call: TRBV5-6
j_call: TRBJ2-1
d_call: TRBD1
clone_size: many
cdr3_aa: CASSQWTGTNNEQFF
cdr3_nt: TGTGCCAGCAGCCAATGGACAGGTACCAACAATGAGCAGTTCTTC

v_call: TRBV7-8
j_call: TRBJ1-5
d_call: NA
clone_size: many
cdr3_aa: CASSLDTGNQPQHF
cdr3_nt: TGTGCCAGCAGCTTGGACACGGGCAATCAGCCCCAGCATTTT

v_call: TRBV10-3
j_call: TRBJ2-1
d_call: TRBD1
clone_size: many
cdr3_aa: CAISPTGTGGYNEQFF
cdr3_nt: TGTGCCATCAGCCCTACCGGGACAGGGGGCTACAATGAGCAGTTCTTC

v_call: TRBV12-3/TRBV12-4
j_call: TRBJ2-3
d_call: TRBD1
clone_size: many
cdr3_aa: CASSPPGTGVTDTQYF
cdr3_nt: TGTGCCAGCAGCCCCCCCGGGACAGGGGTAACAGATACGCAGTATTTT

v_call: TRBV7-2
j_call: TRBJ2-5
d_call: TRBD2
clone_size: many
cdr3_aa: CASRTGTSGSMETQYF
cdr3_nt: TGTGCCAGCAGAACCGGGACTAGCGGGAGTATGGAGACCCAGTACTTC

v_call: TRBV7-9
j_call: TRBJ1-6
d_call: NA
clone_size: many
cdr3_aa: CASSTTGESPLHF
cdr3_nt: TGTGCCAGCAGCACCACGGGTGAATCACCCCTCCACTTT

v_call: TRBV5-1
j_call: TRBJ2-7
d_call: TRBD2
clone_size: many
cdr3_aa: CASSPRSGSGDEQYF
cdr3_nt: TGCGCCAGCAGCCCACGAAGCGGGAGCGGGGACGAGCAGTACTTC

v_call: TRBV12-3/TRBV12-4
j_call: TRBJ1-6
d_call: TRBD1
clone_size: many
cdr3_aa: CASSPGQGRSPLHF
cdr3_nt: TGTGCCAGCAGCCCTGGACAGGGGCGATCACCCCTCCACTTT

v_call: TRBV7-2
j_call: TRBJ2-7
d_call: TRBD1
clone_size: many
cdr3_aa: CASSLADRVGEQYF
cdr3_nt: TGTGCCAGCAGCTTAGCAGACAGGGTCGGCGAGCAGTACTTC

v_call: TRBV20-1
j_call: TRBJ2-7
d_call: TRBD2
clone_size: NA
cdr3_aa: CSALWTSGSYEQYF
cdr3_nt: TGCAGTGCTCTATGGACTAGCGGCTCCTACGAGCAGTACTTC

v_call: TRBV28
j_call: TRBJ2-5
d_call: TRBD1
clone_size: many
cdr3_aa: CASSTQGAIGETQYF
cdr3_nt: TGTGCCAGCAGTACTCAGGGGGCAATAGGGGAGACCCAGTACTTC

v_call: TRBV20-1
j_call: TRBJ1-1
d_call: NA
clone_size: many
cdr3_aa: CSAASSWDTEAFF
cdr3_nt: TGCAGTGCAGCCTCCTCTTGGGACACTGAAGCTTTCTTT

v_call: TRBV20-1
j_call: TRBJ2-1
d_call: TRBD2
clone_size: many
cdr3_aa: CSARDFMSLAGESNEQFF
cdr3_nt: TGCAGTGCTAGAGATTTTATGTCCCTAGCGGGAGAATCCAATGAGCAGTTCTTC

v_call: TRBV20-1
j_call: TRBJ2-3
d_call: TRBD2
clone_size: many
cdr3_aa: CSARDPGTSGGDTQYF
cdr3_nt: TGCAGTGCTAGAGACCCCGGGACTAGCGGGGGAGATACGCAGTATTTT

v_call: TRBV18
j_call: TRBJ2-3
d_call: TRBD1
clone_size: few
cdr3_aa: CASLPGTGESGTQYF
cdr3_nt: TGTGCCAGCCTGCCCGGGACAGGGGAGTCTGGTACGCAGTATTTT

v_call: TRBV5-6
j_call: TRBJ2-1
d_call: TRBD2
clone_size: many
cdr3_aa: CASSLGAGGSDEQFF
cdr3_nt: TGTGCCAGCAGCTTGGGGGCGGGGGGTTCTGATGAGCAGTTCTTC

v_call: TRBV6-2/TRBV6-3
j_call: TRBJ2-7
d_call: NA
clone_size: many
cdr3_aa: CASSYSGERRQYF
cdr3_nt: TGTGCCAGCAGTTACTCGGGGGAACGGAGGCAGTACTTC

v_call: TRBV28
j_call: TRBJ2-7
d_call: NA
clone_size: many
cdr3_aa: CASSPSRGEQYF
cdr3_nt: TGTGCCAGCAGTCCCTCCAGGGGCGAGCAGTACTTC

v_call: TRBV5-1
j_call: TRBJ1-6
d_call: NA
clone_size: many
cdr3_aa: CASSLNRGNSPLHF
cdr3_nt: TGCGCCAGCAGCTTGAATAGGGGTAATTCACCCCTCCACTTT

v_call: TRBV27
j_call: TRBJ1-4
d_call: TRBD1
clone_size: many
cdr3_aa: CASSLSPGGDEKLFF
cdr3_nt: TGTGCCAGCAGTTTATCACCAGGGGGAGACGAAAAACTGTTTTTT

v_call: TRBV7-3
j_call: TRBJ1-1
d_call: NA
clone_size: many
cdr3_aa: CASSLSGAATEAFF
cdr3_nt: TGTGCCAGCAGCTTATCGGGGGCTGCGACTGAAGCTTTCTTT

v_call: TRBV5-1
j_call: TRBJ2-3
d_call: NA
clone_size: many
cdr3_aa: CASSLDGRGATDTQYF
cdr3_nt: TGCGCCAGCAGCTTGGACGGTCGCGGGGCCACAGATACGCAGTATTTT

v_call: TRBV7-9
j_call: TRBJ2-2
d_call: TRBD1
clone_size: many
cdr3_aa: CASSSDRDNTGELFF
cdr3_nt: TGTGCCAGCAGCTCGGACAGGGATAACACCGGGGAGCTGTTTTTT

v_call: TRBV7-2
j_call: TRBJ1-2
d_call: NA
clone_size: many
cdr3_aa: CASRMGPGRDYTF
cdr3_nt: TGTGCCAGCAGGATGGGGCCGGGGCGTGACTACACCTTC

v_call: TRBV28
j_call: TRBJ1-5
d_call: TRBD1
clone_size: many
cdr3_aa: CASGNRGNQPQHF
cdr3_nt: TGTGCCAGTGGGAACAGGGGAAATCAGCCCCAGCATTTT

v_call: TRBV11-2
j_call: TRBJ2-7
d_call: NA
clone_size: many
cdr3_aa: CASSKLNSYEQYF
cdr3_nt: TGTGCCAGCAGCAAACTTAACTCCTACGAGCAGTACTTC

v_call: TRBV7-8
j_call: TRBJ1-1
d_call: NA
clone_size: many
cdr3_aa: CASSAGDLNTEAFF
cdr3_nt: TGTGCCAGCAGCGCTGGGGACCTGAACACTGAAGCTTTCTTT

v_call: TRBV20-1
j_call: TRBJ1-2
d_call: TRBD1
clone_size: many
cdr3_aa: CSATRGGQGGGYTF
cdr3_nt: TGCAGTGCCACCCGCGGGGGACAGGGAGGGGGCTACACCTTC

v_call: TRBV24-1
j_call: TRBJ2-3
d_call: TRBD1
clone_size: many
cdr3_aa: CATSGAQHRGSTDTQYF
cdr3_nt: TGTGCCACCAGTGGCGCCCAACACAGGGGCTCCACAGATACGCAGTATTTT

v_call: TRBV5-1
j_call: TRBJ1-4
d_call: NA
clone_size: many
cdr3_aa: CASSGGAGNEKLFF
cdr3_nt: TGCGCCAGCTCCGGAGGGGCTGGGAATGAAAAACTGTTTTTT

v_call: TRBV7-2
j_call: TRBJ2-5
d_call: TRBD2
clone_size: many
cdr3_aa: CASSLAVGTSDQETQYF
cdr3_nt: TGTGCCAGCAGCTTAGCGGTTGGGACTAGCGACCAAGAGACCCAGTACTTC

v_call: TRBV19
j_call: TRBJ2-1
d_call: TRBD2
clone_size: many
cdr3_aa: CASSRASGYNEQFF
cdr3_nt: TGTGCCAGTAGTAGGGCTAGCGGTTACAATGAGCAGTTCTTC

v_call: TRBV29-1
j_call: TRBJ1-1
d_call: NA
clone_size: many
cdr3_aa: CSVSGTTNTEAFF
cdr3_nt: TGCAGCGTATCCGGGACAACAAACACTGAAGCTTTCTTT

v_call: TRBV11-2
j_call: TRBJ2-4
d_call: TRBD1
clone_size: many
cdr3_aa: CASSDGFKGAAKNIQYF
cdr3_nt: TGTGCCAGCAGCGACGGCTTTAAGGGGGCGGCCAAAAACATTCAGTACTTC

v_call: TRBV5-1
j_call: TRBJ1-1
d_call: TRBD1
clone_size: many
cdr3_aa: CASSQTGDTEAFF
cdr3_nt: TGCGCCAGCAGCCAAACAGGGGACACTGAAGCTTTCTTT

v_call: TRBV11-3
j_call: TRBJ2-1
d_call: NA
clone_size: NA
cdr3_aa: CASSRYGDEQFF
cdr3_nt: TGTGCCAGCAGCCGATACGGGGATGAGCAGTTCTTC

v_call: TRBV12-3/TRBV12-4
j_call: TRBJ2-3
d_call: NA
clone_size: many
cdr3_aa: CASSRLITDTQYF
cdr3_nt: TGTGCCAGCAGTCGCCTGATCACAGATACGCAGTATTTT

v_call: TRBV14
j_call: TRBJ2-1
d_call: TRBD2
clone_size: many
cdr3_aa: CASSQVTSEAYNEQFF
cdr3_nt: TGTGCCAGCAGCCAAGTGACTAGCGAGGCCTACAATGAGCAGTTCTTC

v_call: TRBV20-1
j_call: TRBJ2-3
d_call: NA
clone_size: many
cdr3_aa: CSARDSRRTSTDTQYF
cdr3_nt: TGCAGTGCTAGAGATAGTCGGCGAACGAGCACAGATACGCAGTATTTT

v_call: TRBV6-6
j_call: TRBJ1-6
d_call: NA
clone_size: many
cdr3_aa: CASSYSRAENSPLHF
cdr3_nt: TGTGCCAGCAGTTACTCGAGGGCGGAGAATTCACCCCTCCACTTT

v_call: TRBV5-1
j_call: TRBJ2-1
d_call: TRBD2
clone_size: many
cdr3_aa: CASRGGTSGRDEQFF
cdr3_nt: TGCGCCAGCAGGGGGGGGACTAGCGGGAGAGACGAGCAGTTCTTC

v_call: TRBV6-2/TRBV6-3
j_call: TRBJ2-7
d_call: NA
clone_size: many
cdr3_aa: CASSPRETYEQYF
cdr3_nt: TGTGCCAGCAGTCCCAGGGAAACCTACGAGCAGTACTTC

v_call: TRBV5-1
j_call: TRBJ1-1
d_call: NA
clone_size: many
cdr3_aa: CASSRGTLGMNTEAFF
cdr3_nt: TGCGCCAGCAGCCGGGGGACACTGGGGATGAACACTGAAGCTTTCTTT

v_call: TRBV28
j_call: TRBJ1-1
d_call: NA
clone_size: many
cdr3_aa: CASTVWGEAFF
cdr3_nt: TGTGCCAGCACCGTGTGGGGTGAAGCTTTCTTT

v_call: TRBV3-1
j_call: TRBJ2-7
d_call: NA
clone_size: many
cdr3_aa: CASSRLSRTASYEQYF
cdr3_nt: TGTGCCAGCAGCCGTCTATCTCGGACGGCGTCCTACGAGCAGTACTTC

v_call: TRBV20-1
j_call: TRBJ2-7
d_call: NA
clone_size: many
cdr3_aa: CSALQGFPYEQYF
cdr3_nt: TGCAGTGCTCTACAGGGATTTCCCTACGAGCAGTACTTC

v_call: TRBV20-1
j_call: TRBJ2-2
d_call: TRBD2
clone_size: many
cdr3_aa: CSAQAGVNTGELFF
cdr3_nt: TGCAGTGCTCAGGCGGGAGTCAACACCGGGGAGCTGTTTTTT

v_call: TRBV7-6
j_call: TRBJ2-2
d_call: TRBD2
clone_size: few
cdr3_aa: CASSAASGTGLFF
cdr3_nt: TGTGCCAGCAGCGCAGCTAGCGGGACTGGGCTGTTTTTT